What follows is one T cell receptor beta chain and its context. The antigen is undetermined. These data belong to a study of follicular helper T cells after annual influenza vaccination. In the study overall: Blood was drawn on days 0, 7 and 28 after vaccination. Across the 2013-2014, 2014-2015 and 2015-2016 vaccination seasons, some subjects were resampled. Overall study results and limits: Change in circulating plasmablasts correlated with ICOS+CD38+ cTfh clonality change.

The CDR3 covers 13 residues. Germline assignment: CDR1 MDHEN and CDR2 SYDVKM. The V end lost 3 bases, the J end lost 9 bases, and 15 bases lay between the germline ends. Method: immunoSEQ multiplex PCR; TCRdb's copy keeps in-frame clones and lacks some. The sample has under 7,500 clones, 88% seen once. The time point here: 2015-2016 season, 7 days after influenza vaccination. Excluded were substance abuse, HIV/AIDS, active cancer, immunomodulatory drugs and active illness. Sample: CXCR5+ CD38- circulating T follicular helper cells from blood, taken 7 days after influenza vaccination. Stated subset: circulating Tfh, non-naive CD4+CXCR5+PD-1+ (ICOS+CD38+ or ICOS-CD38-). The rearrangement joins TRBV28 to TRBJ2-7; D is possibly TRBD1 (6 bases). The sequence was collected from an adult who received the influenza vaccine. The CDR3 is CASSFPRGRGQYF. Here the CDR3 DNA reads TGTGCCAGCAGTTTCCCCAGGGGTAGGGGGCAGTACTTC.